These T cell receptor beta chains were read from a single sample in a study of technical replicates of blood from a few donors. The table came from immunoSEQ multiplex PCR; TCRdb's copy has only in-frame clones and leaves some out. The sample has some 76,000 clones, almost 99% seen once. Input material: T cells isolated from PBMCs. The receptors were sampled from a human donor in good health. The CDR3 runs from the conserved cysteine through the conserved F or W.

J gene,V gene,CDR3 protein
TRBJ1-2,TRBV7-8,CASSLGGPEGYTF
TRBJ2-4,TRBV12-2,CASRVGTGLAKNIQYF
TRBJ1-2,TRBV4-1,CASSQGNREDGYTF
TRBJ2-5,TRBV5-1,CASSLAVTISGTQETQYF
TRBJ2-1,TRBV4-3,CASGDKGEISYNEQFF
TRBJ1-4,TRBV28,CASHAGGPNEKLFF
TRBJ2-3,TRBV4-3,CASSQDGTGLPDTQYF
TRBJ2-3,TRBV11-3,CASSRQGSDTQYF
TRBJ2-7,TRBV5-4,CASRRDSTYEQYF
TRBJ2-7,TRBV27,CASSLVGASYEQYF
TRBJ2-7,TRBV18,CASSPGLAGAYEQYF
TRBJ2-2,TRBV5-1,CASSPTSGRTGELFF
TRBJ1-2,TRBV5-4,CASSLSEYGYTF
TRBJ1-4,TRBV28,CASREDSELEKLFF
TRBJ2-6,TRBV5-6,CASTGQGPSGANVLTF
TRBJ2-7,TRBV4-1,CASSQGWGAYEQYF
TRBJ1-1,TRBV5-3,CARSRSPEAFF
TRBJ2-1,TRBV7-9,CASSTSLTSGRGNEQFF
TRBJ1-5,TRBV6-5,CASSFEVDQPQHF
TRBJ1-2,TRBV27,CASTNFPQGGYTF
TRBJ2-5,TRBV7-3,CASSLVGGKETQYF
TRBJ2-1,TRBV29-1,CSVTGTPGLAGGKQFF
TRBJ2-1,TRBV7-9,CASSLSGTGLDNEQFF
TRBJ2-3,TRBV5-6,CASSPGYVSSTDTQYF
TRBJ2-5,TRBV7-2,CASSLALAGASNQETQYF
TRBJ2-5,TRBV9,CASSAQQGGGQETQYF
TRBJ1-1,TRBV28,CASSLPLGGTEAFF
TRBJ2-7,TRBV12-2,CASRTGTSGYEQYF
TRBJ1-1,TRBV5-1,CASSSDRGTEAFF
TRBJ2-4,TRBV7-9,CASSLGVRDRDIQYF
TRBJ2-1,TRBV13,CASSLRPTAYNEQFF
TRBJ2-1,TRBV13,CASSLGGREQFF
TRBJ2-4,TRBV11-2,CASSSIKFGGRAKNIQYF
TRBJ1-1,TRBV7-3,CASSLYSGRGEAFF
TRBJ1-2,TRBV2,CASSTGQGIYGYTF
TRBJ1-1,TRBV6-6,CASSRLLEAFF
TRBJ2-7,TRBV9,CASSVGGSSYEQYF
TRBJ2-1,TRBV6-5,CASSADRESYNEQFF
TRBJ1-1,TRBV30,CAWSHRGLGTEAFF
TRBJ2-3,TRBV7-2,CASSFPVLAGVRDTQYF
TRBJ2-2,TRBV7-9,CASRTRDTPNTGELFF
TRBJ2-3,TRBV28,CASSWGRGRTDTQYF